This T cell receptor (beta chain) was retrieved from a study of blood T cell repertoires in COVID-19. As for the study in general: Samples of COVID-19 (acute and convalescent) were obtained from the United States, Italy and Spain.

Participant-reported clinical history was the basis for cohort assignment. J gave up 2 bases and V 10 bases, and 20 bases lay outside the gene matches. CDR1 and CDR2 (germline): SEHNR, FQNEAQ (reference sequence). This CDR3 spans 18 amino acids. In the original workflow: Amplifying reference gene primers gave estimates of nucleated cell counts. Produced via immunoSEQ multiplex PCR; TCRdb's table is partial and in-frame only. V and J calls and clone size are copied from that table; D and trimming were computed from the DNA. The sample has a few hundred thousand clones; 90% are singletons. The chain couples TRBV7-9 to TRBJ2-7, with 10 bases identical to TRBD1. This TCR was sampled from a woman aged 18-29 years with acute COVID-19. Sequences were obtained from PBMCs or T cells enriched from blood (not recorded which). This CDR3 is CATARGDRGGRDPYEQYF. The CDR3 region has the DNA TGTGCCACCGCCAGGGGGGACAGGGGAGGACGGGACCCCTACGAGCAGTACTTC.